Below, 27 T cell receptor beta chains from the same sample are listed, as sequenced in a study of Tregs in tolerant kidney transplant recipients. The data were produced by immunoSEQ multiplex PCR, yet TCRdb's version contains in-frame clones alone and is incomplete. Of 35,000 to 50,000 clones in the sample, around 95% are singletons; the top ten hold approximately 0.39%. The antigens these receptors bind are not known. The sample was Tregs from blood cultured with allogeneic cells. These receptors were obtained from a human donor in good health.

The V gene is TRBV18, the J gene TRBJ1-5, with a tentative D call TRBD1 (5 bases). This CDR3 is 15 amino acids long. Germline lookup yields CDR1 KGHSH and CDR2 LQKENI. Trimming removed 6 bases at V and 4 bases at J, with 16 bases between. DNA of the CDR3: TGTGCCAGCTCCCCATCAGCAGGGACGAATCAGCCCCAGCATTTT. Its translation is CASSPSAGTNQPQHF.

The rearrangement joins TRBV7-2 to TRBJ2-2, with 9 nucleotides matching TRBD1. The CDR3 is 15 amino acids. Germline V lookup: CDR1 SGHTA, CDR2 FQGNSA. J was trimmed by 6 bases and V by 5 bases; bases with no gene match: 7. The CDR3 DNA is TGTGCCAGCAGCCCCGGGACAGGGAGGCCCGGGGAGCTGTTTTTT. Translating gives CASSPGTGRPGELFF.

This chain joins TRBV11-2 and TRBJ2-7; D possibly corresponds to TRBD2 (7 bases). This CDR3 comprises 15 residues. In germline, CDR1 is SGHAT, CDR2 FQNNGV. V was trimmed by 5 bases and J by 3 bases, leaving 17 bases between them. CDR3 sequence: CASSPSSGGGYEQYF. In nucleotides, the CDR3 is TGTGCCAGCAGCCCCTCTAGCGGAGGGGGCTACGAGCAGTACTTC.

This clone has just one count. The chain recombines TRBV5-1 with TRBJ2-2; D unclear. V was trimmed by 7 bases and J by 7 bases, leaving 17 bases between them. The germline V gene has CDR1 SGHRS and CDR2 YFSETQ. CDR3 length: 14 amino acids. CDR3 region: CASSSGLSHGELFF. Here the CDR3 DNA reads TGCGCCAGCTCTTCCGGCCTCTCTCACGGGGAGCTGTTTTTT.

The chain has TRBV18 and TRBJ1-3; 9 nucleotides agree with TRBD1. With V trimmed by 3 bases and J by 6 bases, 6 bases remained unmatched. The germline gives CDR1 KGHSH, CDR2 LQKENI. The CDR3 has 15 residues. Written as DNA, the CDR3 is TGTGCCAGCTCACCCGGGACAGGGCGGGAAAACACCATATATTTT. Residues: CASSPGTGRENTIYF. Variable domain in full (rest from reference TRBV18 and TRBJ1-3): NAGVMQNPRHLVRRRGQEARLRCSPMKGHSHVYWYRQLPEEGLKFMVYLQKENIIDESGMPKERFSAEFPKEGPSILRIQQVVRGDSAAYFCASSPGTGRENTIYFGEGSWLTVV.

The genes are TRBV7-2 and TRBJ2-4; D unresolved. The CDR3 runs 15 residues. Trimming took off 1 base at V and 2 bases at J, with 9 bases between the two ends. The germline V gene has CDR1 SGHTA and CDR2 FQGNSA. The CDR3 sequence: CASSLDVSTKNIQYF. The CDR3 coding sequence is TGTGCCAGCAGCTTAGACGTCAGCACCAAAAACATTCAGTACTTC.

The rearrangement links TRBV6-5 to TRBJ1-1, with D unclear. Germline V gives CDR1 MNHEY, CDR2 SVGAGI. Trimming shortened V by 5 bases and J by 6 bases, and 19 bases separated the two germline ends. The CDR3 is 15 residues long. The chain's CDR3 is CASSRGRMGGAEAFF. The CDR3 DNA follows: TGTGCCAGCAGTAGAGGGAGAATGGGAGGCGCTGAAGCTTTCTTT.

The chain's CDR3 is CAWSSSLPEQYF. The CDR3, as DNA: TGTGCCTGGAGTTCTTCTTTGCCCGAGCAGTACTTC. The chain recombines TRBV30 with TRBJ2-7, with unresolved D. Trimming stripped 2 bases from V and 6 bases from J, with 11 bases between. Per germline, CDR1 GTSNPN and CDR2 SVGIG (reference sequence). This CDR3 has 12 residues.

The chain joins TRBV7-2 to TRBJ1-1; D perhaps matches TRBD1 (5 bases). This CDR3 region has 15 residues. Trimming took off 3 bases at V and 5 bases at J, with 16 bases between the two ends. The V gene's germline CDR1 is SGHTA and CDR2 FQGNSA. CDR3 amino acids: CASSFAGPLLTEAFF. CDR3 in DNA: TGTGCCAGCAGCTTCGCGGGGCCGCTGCTGACTGAAGCTTTCTTT. Together with reference TRBV7-2 and TRBJ1-1, the CDR3 gives the full variable domain: GAGVSQSPSNKVTEKGKDVELRCDPISGHTALYWYRQSLGQGLEFLIYFQGNSAPDKSGLPSDRFSAERTGGSVSTLTIQRTQQEDSAVYLCASSFAGPLLTEAFFGQGTRLTVV.

This chain joins TRBV5-1 and TRBJ1-2; no definite D call. The germline V gene has CDR1 SGHRS and CDR2 YFSETQ. The V end lost 4 bases, the J end lost 8 bases, and 15 bases lay between the germline ends. There are 13 residues in the CDR3. The CDR3 is CASSAAGPGGYTF. In nucleotides, the CDR3 is TGCGCCAGCAGCGCGGCCGGGCCGGGAGGCTACACCTTC.

This clone was observed a single time. V and J are TRBV2 and TRBJ2-3; 14 nucleotides line up with TRBD2. Germline trimming cut 3 bases from V and 3 bases from J; bases unmatched to any gene: 5. The germline V gene has CDR1 SNHLY and CDR2 FYNNEI. This CDR3 comprises 17 residues. The CDR3 sequence: CASSEGRTSGGTDTQYF. The CDR3 DNA reads TGTGCCAGCAGTGAGGGAAGGACTAGCGGGGGGACAGATACGCAGTATTTT.

The genes are TRBV9 and TRBJ1-1; D might be TRBD1 (5 bases). V lost 6 bases and J lost 4, with 13 bases in between. CDR1 is SGDLS, CDR2 YYNGEE, per germline. The CDR3 extends over 13 amino acids. CDR3 nucleotides: TGTGCCAGCACCGCGGGGGGGGGCACTGAAGCTTTCTTT. Amino acids: CASTAGGGTEAFF.

The rearrangement joins TRBV9 to TRBJ2-1; D call uncertain. This CDR3 comprises 13 residues. The germline CDR1 and CDR2 sequences are SGDLS and YYNGEE. The V gene lost 3 bases and the J gene lost 9 bases, with 13 bases spanning the gap. DNA for the CDR3: TGTGCCAGCAGCGCCTTGTACCGGAGTGAGCAGTTCTTC. Protein product: CASSALYRSEQFF.

J is TRBJ1-2 and V is TRBV5-1; TRBD1 matches at 8 bases. This CDR3 region has 15 residues. Germline CDR1 and CDR2: SGHRS and YFSETQ. The ends lost 3 bases at V and 0 bases at J; junction bases unmatched: 4. The CDR3 is CASSWGQAANYGYTF. As DNA, the CDR3 is TGCGCCAGCAGCTGGGGACAGGCGGCTAACTATGGCTACACCTTC.

The rearrangement uses TRBV7-9 and TRBJ2-5; D perhaps matches TRBD1 (5 bases). The DNA matches TRBJ2-7 better at its end, which makes the J call doubtful. Germline CDR1 and CDR2: SEHNR and FQNEAQ (reference sequence). The CDR3 contains 14 residues. The CDR3 loop reads CASSLVTGAHEQYF. CDR3 sequence (DNA): TGTGCCAGCAGCTTAGTAACTGGGGCCCACGAGCAGTACTTC.

V gene TRBV5-1 combines with J gene TRBJ2-3, with D uncertain. CDR3 length: 15 residues. Trimming stripped 0 bases from V and 3 bases from J, with 11 bases between. Germline V lookup: CDR1 SGHRS, CDR2 YFSETQ. CDR3 sequence (DNA): TGCGCCAGCAGCTTGGCGGCGCGGACGACAGATACGCAGTATTTT. The encoded protein is CASSLAARTTDTQYF. The variable domain in full, with the rest retrieved from reference TRBV5-1 and TRBJ2-3, is KAGVTQTPRYLIKTRGQQVTLSCSPISGHRSVSWYQQTPGQGLQFLFEYFSETQRNKGNFPGRFSGRQFSNSRSEMNVSTLELGDSALYLCASSLAARTTDTQYFGPGTRLTVL.

The rearrangement joins TRBV5-4 to TRBJ2-7; 11 bases are shared with TRBD2. The germline CDR1 and CDR2 sequences are SGHNT and YYREEE (reference sequence). Trimming removed 0 bases from V and 3 bases from J; junction bases left unmatched: 5. This CDR3 is built from 16 residues. The CDR3 loop is CASSLAGLAGYYEQYF. The DNA for the CDR3 is TGTGCCAGCAGCTTGGCCGGACTAGCGGGTTACTACGAGCAGTACTTC.

V gene TRBV4-1 combines with J gene TRBJ1-6; 7 positions match TRBD1. Unmatched junction bases numbered 10, after V lost 5 bases and J lost 6 bases. The germline gives CDR1 MGHRA, CDR2 YSYEKL. CDR3 length: 16 residues. The CDR3 region is CASSSGGGPVNSPLHF. Here the CDR3 DNA reads TGCGCCAGCAGCTCAGGGGGAGGACCGGTTAATTCACCCCTCCACTTT.

The chain uses TRBV5-1 and TRBJ2-3; D might be TRBD2 (6 bases). The V end lost 1 base, the J end lost 7 bases, and 16 bases lay between the germline ends. The CDR3 runs to 15 residues. In germline, CDR1 is SGHRS, CDR2 YFSETQ. DNA of the CDR3: TGCGCCAGCAGCTTGCAAACGCCTAGCGAGTATACGCAGTATTTT. Its translation is CASSLQTPSEYTQYF.

This chain uses TRBV10-1 with TRBJ2-5; TRBD1 aligns across 8 bases. CDR1 WNHNN and CDR2 SYGVQD come from the germline V gene (reference sequence). The CDR3 is made up of 15 amino acids. Trimming cost V 3 bases and J 4 bases; bases outside gene matches: 7. The CDR3 DNA reads TGCGCCAGCAGTGATTCGGACAGGGCGGGAGAGACCCAGTACTTC. Encoded protein: CASSDSDRAGETQYF.

CDR3 sequence (DNA): TGTGCCAGCAGCTTAGGACAGGCCGGCTACACCTTC. Residues: CASSLGQAGYTF. The chain employs TRBV7-9 and TRBJ1-2; D perhaps matches TRBD1 (6 bases). The CDR3 is made up of 12 amino acids. Germline V lookup: CDR1 SEHNR, CDR2 FQNEAQ (reference sequence). Trimming stripped 1 base from V and 8 bases from J, with 8 bases between.

The chain carries TRBV4-1 and TRBJ2-2, with D possibly TRBD1 on 6 matching bases. The CDR3 runs 15 residues. V lost 6 bases to trimming and J lost 2 bases, with 13 bases between them. CDR1 and CDR2 from the germline V gene are MGHRA and YSYEKL. Here the CDR3 reads CASRGTFINTGELFF. CDR3 nucleotide sequence: TGCGCCAGCAGAGGGACATTTATTAACACCGGGGAGCTGTTTTTT.

V usage is TRBV27 and J usage is TRBJ2-2; no definite D call. Germline lookup yields CDR1 MNHEY and CDR2 SMNVEV (reference sequence). The CDR3 totals 14 residues. V shed 4 bases and J shed 4 bases, with 10 bases lying between them. CDR3: CASSSRGITGELFF. Written as DNA, the CDR3 is TGTGCCAGCAGTTCAAGAGGTATCACCGGGGAGCTGTTTTTT.

The chain employs TRBV11-2 and TRBJ2-4; D not certain. V was pared by 0 bases and J by 0 bases, with 12 bases between. The CDR3 is made up of 17 amino acids. The germline V gene encodes CDR1 SGHAT and CDR2 FQNNGV. CDR3 in amino acids: CASSLERTRIAKNIQYF. The CDR3 bases are TGTGCCAGCAGCTTAGAGCGGACCCGGATAGCCAAAAACATTCAGTACTTC.

The chain is built from TRBV2 and TRBJ2-5, with D perhaps matching TRBD2 (6 bases). The length of the CDR3 is 12 residues. Trimming stripped 8 bases from V and 2 bases from J, with 9 bases between. Germline lookup yields CDR1 SNHLY and CDR2 FYNNEI. The CDR3 is CASLAGQETQYF. The CDR3 DNA reads TGTGCCAGCTTGGCGGGACAAGAGACCCAGTACTTC. Drawing the rest from reference TRBV2 and TRBJ2-5, the complete variable domain is EPEVTQTPSHQVTQMGQEVILRCVPISNHLYFYWYRQILGQKVEFLVSFYNNEISEKSEIFDDQFSVERPDGSNFTLKIRSTKLEDSAMYFCASLAGQETQYFGPGTRLLVL.

CDR3 amino acids: CSVARNSYEQYF. In DNA form, the CDR3 reads TGCAGCGTTGCCAGGAATTCCTACGAGCAGTACTTC. The chain carries TRBV29-1 and TRBJ2-7; D not certain. Germline V CDR1 and CDR2: SQVTM, ANQGSEA. The CDR3 sequence is 12 residues long. The V gene lost 4 bases and the J gene lost 1 base, with 8 bases spanning the gap.

The chain combines TRBV4-1 with TRBJ2-7; D gene unclear. The V end was cut by 4 bases, the J end by 0 bases, with 10 bases between. Germline CDR1 and CDR2: MGHRA and YSYEKL. This CDR3 spans 14 amino acids. The CDR3 DNA follows: TGCGCCAGCAGCCCCGGCGACAACTCCTACGAGCAGTACTTC. It encodes CASSPGDNSYEQYF.